These 22 T cell receptor beta chains were all obtained from the same sample, sequenced in a study of shared clonotypes between healthy human individuals. The method was immunoSEQ multiplex PCR; TCRdb's version includes in-frame clones alone and lacks a portion of them. The sample has over a million clones, roughly 75% seen once. Specimen: memory CD4+ T cells sorted from blood. Subset defined: CD45RA-negative fraction. The receptors come from a man aged 18 to 30 in good health.

This clone was seen a few times. V usage is TRBV2 and J usage is TRBJ1-3, with TRBD1 identical over 7 bases. The CDR3 extends over 12 amino acids. The germline CDR1 and CDR2 sequences are SNHLY and FYNNEI. Losses at the gene ends were 6 bases for V and 8 bases for J; bases not matched to a gene: 4. CDR3 nucleotide sequence: TGTGCCAGCAGCGTTGACAGGGACACCATATATTTT. This gives the protein CASSVDRDTIYF.

The chain combines TRBV7-6 with TRBJ2-7; 7 bases align to TRBD1. CDR1 is SGHVS and CDR2 is FNYEAQ in the germline V gene. The CDR3 consists of 15 residues. The J segment lost 6 bases and the V segment lost 5 bases, leaving 13 bases of the junction unmatched. The CDR3 sequence: CASSPTGQRTGEQYF. The CDR3 nucleotides are TGTGCCAGCAGCCCCACGGGGCAACGGACAGGCGAGCAGTACTTC.

This rearrangement joins TRBV5-6 to TRBJ2-3; 7 bases map to TRBD1. CDR1 is SGHDT and CDR2 is YYEEEE in the germline V gene. The CDR3 spans 17 residues. With 2 bases clipped from V and 0 bases from J, the junction kept 9 bases outside the gene matches. The CDR3 here is CASSFLRTGYSTDTQYF. CDR3 bases: TGTGCCAGCAGCTTTTTGCGGACAGGATATAGCACAGATACGCAGTATTTT. The full variable domain, rest sourced from reference TRBV5-6 and TRBJ2-3, is DAGVTQSPTHLIKTRGQQVTLRCSPKSGHDTVSWYQQALGQGPQFIFQYYEEEERQRGNFPDRFSGHQFPNYSSELNVNALLLGDSALYLCASSFLRTGYSTDTQYFGPGTRLTVL.

Comment on this clone: Other DNA sequences in the sample encode the same CDR3. The chain links TRBV4-1 to TRBJ2-7, with 8 bases that match TRBD1. V trimming: 4 bases; J trimming: 3 bases; junction bases outside the gene matches: 5. The CDR3 length is 14 residues. The germline V gene has CDR1 MGHRA and CDR2 YSYEKL. The CDR3 is CASSLGQGGYEQYF. The CDR3 nucleotides read TGCGCCAGCAGCCTCGGACAGGGAGGCTACGAGCAGTACTTC.

V gene TRBV30 combines with J gene TRBJ1-2; possible D gene TRBD1, 5 bases. This CDR3 has 14 amino acids. Germline loops: CDR1 GTSNPN, CDR2 SVGIG (reference sequence). V was trimmed by 4 bases and J by 0 bases, leaving 12 bases between them. CDR3 coding DNA: TGTGCCTGGATCCCCTCGGGGGCTAACTATGGCTACACCTTC. Translated, it gives CAWIPSGANYGYTF.

The gene calls are TRBV18 and TRBJ1-5; D gene unclear. CDR1 is KGHSH, CDR2 LQKENI, per germline. V was clipped by 6 bases and J by 3 bases, with 9 bases between them. The CDR3 runs to 13 residues. CDR3 DNA sequence: TGTGCCAGCTCCGGGCTCCTCAATCAGCCCCAGCATTTT. This translates into CASSGLLNQPQHF. Combining the CDR3 with reference TRBV18 and TRBJ1-5 gives the whole variable domain NAGVMQNPRHLVRRRGQEARLRCSPMKGHSHVYWYRQLPEEGLKFMVYLQKENIIDESGMPKERFSAEFPKEGPSILRIQQVVRGDSAAYFCASSGLLNQPQHFGDGTRLSIL.

The chain uses TRBV7-2 and TRBJ2-3; the D gene is possibly TRBD1 (5 bases). Per the germline V gene, CDR1 is SGHTA and CDR2 is FQGNSA. V was shortened by 6 bases and J by 5 bases, with 18 bases between the two germline ends. The CDR3 runs to 15 residues. The CDR3 bases are TGTGCCAGCAGTAGTAGGGGATCCTCTCAAGATACGCAGTATTTT. Its translation: CASSSRGSSQDTQYF.

This clone occurred once. The CDR3 bases are TGTGCCAGCAGTGAAAGCAGTCCCCCCCATGAGACCCAGTACTTC. Translation: CASSESSPPHETQYF. This chain uses TRBV6-1 with TRBJ2-5, with D uncertain. CDR3 length: 15 amino acids. Germline V gene sequence: CDR1 MNHNS, CDR2 SASEGT. V was trimmed by 2 bases and J by 5 bases, leaving 15 bases between them.

This rearrangement joins TRBV5-6 to TRBJ1-5; D remains ambiguous. The CDR3 length is 16 residues. Trimming left V 0 bases short and J 0 bases short, with 10 bases between. In germline, CDR1 is SGHDT, CDR2 YYEEEE. CDR3 nucleotide sequence: TGTGCCAGCAGCTTGGCCCGATACGATAGCAATCAGCCCCAGCATTTT. Encoded protein: CASSLARYDSNQPQHF.

This rearrangement joins TRBV10-2 to TRBJ2-7, with D unresolved. Trimming cost V 7 bases and J 6 bases, with 16 bases left between them. The CDR3 contains 13 residues. Per germline, CDR1 WSHSY and CDR2 SAAADI. CDR3 in amino acids: CASKMRRGPEQYF. For the CDR3, the DNA is TGCGCCAGCAAGATGAGGCGAGGACCCGAGCAGTACTTC.

The genes are TRBV11-1 and TRBJ1-5; no firm D call. The CDR3 is 13 residues long. V lost 1 base, J lost 6 bases, and 7 bases lay in between. Germline V gene lookup returns CDR1 SGHAT and CDR2 FQDESV (reference sequence). The CDR3 DNA follows: TGTGCCAGCAGCTTAGGAACCTCTCAGCCCCAGCATTTT. Translation gives CASSLGTSQPQHF.

This chain links TRBV6-5 with TRBJ1-2, with D perhaps TRBD1 (5 bases). V lost 2 bases to trimming and J lost 2 bases, with 6 bases between them. Germline CDR1 is MNHEY and CDR2 is SVGAGI. This CDR3 has 13 residues. This chain's CDR3 is CASSYEGNYGYTF. For the CDR3, the DNA is TGTGCCAGCAGTTACGAGGGGAACTATGGCTACACCTTC.

The chain recombines TRBV30 with TRBJ2-6, with 7 bases matching TRBD1. Germline V gene sequence: CDR1 GTSNPN, CDR2 SVGIG (reference sequence). With 0 bases clipped from V and 3 bases from J, the junction kept 14 bases outside the gene matches. This CDR3 region has 19 residues. DNA of the CDR3: TGTGCCTGGAGTGTCTCCAAGACAGGGAGAAGCTTTGGGGCCAACGTCCTGACTTTC. Translation: CAWSVSKTGRSFGANVLTF.

In the case of this clone: This specimen includes other DNA sequences encoding the same CDR3. The chain recombines TRBV9 with TRBJ2-7; no clear D. CDR1 is SGDLS and CDR2 is YYNGEE in the germline V gene. CDR3 length: 15 residues. Trimming took 0 bases from V and 3 from J, leaving 13 bases between them. Here the CDR3 reads CASSVGQDRLYEQYF. The CDR3 DNA sequence: TGTGCCAGCAGCGTAGGTCAGGACCGCCTCTACGAGCAGTACTTC.

V and J are TRBV30 and TRBJ1-2, with D perhaps matching TRBD1 (6 bases). The CDR3 is 14 amino acids. CDR1 GTSNPN and CDR2 SVGIG come from the germline V gene (reference sequence). V lost 2 bases and J 8 bases, leaving 18 bases between the germline ends. CDR3 sequence (DNA): TGTGCCTGGAGTATTTTAGGGGGGTTGAGGGGCTACACCTTC. This sequence encodes CAWSILGGLRGYTF.

J is TRBJ2-1 and V is TRBV7-9; D not certain. The CDR3 sequence is 14 residues long. Trimming pared 2 bases from V and 5 bases from J, leaving 10 bases between. The V gene's germline CDR1 is SEHNR and CDR2 FQNEAQ (reference sequence). The CDR3 nucleotides read TGTGCCAGCAGCTTAAGGGCAAACCACAATGAGCAGTTCTTC. It yields the protein CASSLRANHNEQFF.

V usage is TRBV19 and J usage is TRBJ2-5, with TRBD1 matching 7 bases. The germline V gene encodes CDR1 LNHDA and CDR2 SQIVND (reference sequence). J was trimmed by 4 bases and V by 6 bases; bases with no gene match: 14. The CDR3 is 16 amino acids. Written as DNA, the CDR3 is TGTGCCAGTAGCCAGCAAATACAGGGGAATGGAGAGACCCAGTACTTC. Its protein product is CASSQQIQGNGETQYF. Supplemented by reference TRBV19 and TRBJ2-5, the full variable domain reads DGGITQSPKYLFRKEGQNVTLSCEQNLNHDAMYWYRQDPGQGLRLIYYSQIVNDFQKGDIAEGYSVSREKKESFPLTVTSAQKNPTAFYLCASSQQIQGNGETQYFGPGTRLLVL.

The gene calls are TRBV9 and TRBJ2-1; no firm D call. CDR3 length equals 15 residues. The V end lost 2 bases, the J end lost 5 bases, and 14 bases lay between the germline ends. The V gene's germline CDR1 is SGDLS and CDR2 YYNGEE. CDR3 amino acids: CASSVGPAPNNEQFF. The CDR3 DNA reads TGTGCCAGCAGCGTTGGCCCCGCGCCCAACAATGAGCAGTTCTTC.

The chain links TRBV10-3 to TRBJ1-2; no clear D. The CDR3 totals 13 residues. Germline V gene sequence: CDR1 ENHRY, CDR2 SYGVKD. Between the trimmed V and J ends, which lost 3 bases and 4 bases, there was a span of 9 bases. CDR3 DNA sequence: TGTGCCATCAGTGATGACGGTGCCTATGGCTACACCTTC. Translation gives CAISDDGAYGYTF.

This clone turned up a few times. V is TRBV4-3 and J is TRBJ2-3; TRBD2 agrees at 11 bases. The V gene end was trimmed by 0 bases and the J gene end by 4 bases; junction bases not matched to a gene: 9. This CDR3 comprises 18 residues. Germline V gene data show CDR1 as LGHNA and CDR2 as YSLEER. The CDR3 spells CASSQEKASGRYADTQYF. For the CDR3, the DNA is TGCGCCAGCAGCCAAGAAAAAGCTAGCGGGAGGTATGCAGATACGCAGTATTTT.

The chain employs TRBV5-1 and TRBJ2-3; TRBD1 matches at 7 bases. Germline assignment: CDR1 SGHRS and CDR2 YFSETQ. CDR3 length: 17 amino acids. The J segment lost 1 base and the V segment lost 0 bases, leaving 8 bases of the junction unmatched. DNA of the CDR3: TGCGCCAGCAGCTTGGGGACCGGGACAGCCCGCACAGATACGCAGTATTTT. Residues: CASSLGTGTARTDTQYF.

The chain recombines TRBV2 with TRBJ2-3; D may be TRBD2 (6 bases). CDR1 and CDR2 from the germline V gene are SNHLY and FYNNEI. Trimming took 2 bases from V and 1 from J, leaving 10 bases between them. The length of the CDR3 is 15 residues. The CDR3 coding sequence is TGTGCCAGCAGTGAACGCAGGAGGGGCACAGATACGCAGTATTTT. Protein: CASSERRRGTDTQYF. The complete variable domain, with remaining parts taken from reference TRBV2 and TRBJ2-3, reads EPEVTQTPSHQVTQMGQEVILRCVPISNHLYFYWYRQILGQKVEFLVSFYNNEISEKSEIFDDQFSVERPDGSNFTLKIRSTKLEDSAMYFCASSERRRGTDTQYFGPGTRLTVL.